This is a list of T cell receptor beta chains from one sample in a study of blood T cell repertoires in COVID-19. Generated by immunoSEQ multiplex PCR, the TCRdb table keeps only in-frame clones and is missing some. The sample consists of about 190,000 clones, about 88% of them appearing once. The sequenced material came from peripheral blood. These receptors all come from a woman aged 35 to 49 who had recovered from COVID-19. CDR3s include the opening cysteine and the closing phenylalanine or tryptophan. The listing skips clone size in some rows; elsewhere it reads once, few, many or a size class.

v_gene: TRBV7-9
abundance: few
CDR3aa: CASSWDFDGYTF

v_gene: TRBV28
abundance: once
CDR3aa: CASSLVVREKLFF

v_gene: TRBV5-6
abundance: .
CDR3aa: CASSPTGYSRYGYTF

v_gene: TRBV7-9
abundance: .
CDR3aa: CASRGPGQGAYGYTF

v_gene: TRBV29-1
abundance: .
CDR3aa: CSVAPGLAGWDEQFF

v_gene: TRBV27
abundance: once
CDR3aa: CASGRGVYEQYF

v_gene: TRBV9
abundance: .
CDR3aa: CASSGGGLAAYEQYF

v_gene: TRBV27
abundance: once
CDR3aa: CASSLGGPRGSYEQYF

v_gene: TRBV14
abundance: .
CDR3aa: CASSQSLRSPLHF

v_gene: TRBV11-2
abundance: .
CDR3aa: CASSLDGRVTQYF

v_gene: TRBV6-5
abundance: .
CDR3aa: CASSYSGQVNQPQHF

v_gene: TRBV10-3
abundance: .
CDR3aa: CAIPTGENTGELFF

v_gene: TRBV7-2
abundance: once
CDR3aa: CASSSRAALAGNEQFF

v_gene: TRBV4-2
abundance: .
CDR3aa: CASQDTQETQYF

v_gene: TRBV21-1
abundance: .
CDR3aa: CASSKAGTSGRAGELFF

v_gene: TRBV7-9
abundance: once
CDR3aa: CASSYQSQGGTEAFF

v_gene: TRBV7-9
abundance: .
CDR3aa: CASSPIRNNQPQHF

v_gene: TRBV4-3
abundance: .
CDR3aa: CASSLRRSEGEQFF

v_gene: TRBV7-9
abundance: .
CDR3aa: CANSLFTGGSGANVLTF

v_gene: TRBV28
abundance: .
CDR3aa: CASSWTSVGTGELFF

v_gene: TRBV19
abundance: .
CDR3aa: CASSISGGTQYF

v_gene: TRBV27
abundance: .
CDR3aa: CASSSVTGGKEKLFF

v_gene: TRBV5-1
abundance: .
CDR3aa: CASSLSSGNPYEQYF

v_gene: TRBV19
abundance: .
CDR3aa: CASSITLAGDFNEQFF

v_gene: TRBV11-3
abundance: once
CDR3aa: CASSLRSDRGHIQYF

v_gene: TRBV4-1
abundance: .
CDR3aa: CASSQEGLGEGGSPLHF

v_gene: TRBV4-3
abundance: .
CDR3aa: CASSQGGGIGGSTDTQYF

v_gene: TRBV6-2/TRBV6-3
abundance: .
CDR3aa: CASSDLAGASYEQYF

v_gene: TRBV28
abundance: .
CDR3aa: CASSSDYGYTF

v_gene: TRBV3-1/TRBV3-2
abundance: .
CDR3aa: CASSQEGLASGELFF

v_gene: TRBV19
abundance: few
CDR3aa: CASSGGGGNQPQHF

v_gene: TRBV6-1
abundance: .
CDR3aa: CASSEVRGQVQPQHF

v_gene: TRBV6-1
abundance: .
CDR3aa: CASSEWREREQYF

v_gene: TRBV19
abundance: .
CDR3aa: CATSRLDSYEQYF

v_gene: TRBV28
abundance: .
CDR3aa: CASRQGPRTGVNTEAFF

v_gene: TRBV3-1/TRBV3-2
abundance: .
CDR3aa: CASSQLAYTGNTEAFF

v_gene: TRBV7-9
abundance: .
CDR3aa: CASSLALGAAGYTEAFF

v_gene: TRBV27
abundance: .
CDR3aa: CASSLAREETQYF

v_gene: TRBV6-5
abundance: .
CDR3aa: CASSRGPRETQYF

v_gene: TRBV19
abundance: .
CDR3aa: CASSSYSGTANTEAFF

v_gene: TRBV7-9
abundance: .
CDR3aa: CASSFPDREDQPQHF

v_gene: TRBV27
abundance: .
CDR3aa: CASSLSTSIDTQYF

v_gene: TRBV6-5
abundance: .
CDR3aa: CASSYGPGLEQYF

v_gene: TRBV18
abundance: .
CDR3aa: CASSRDRVSSEQYF

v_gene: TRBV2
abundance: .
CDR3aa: CASSEHGFRSHGYTF

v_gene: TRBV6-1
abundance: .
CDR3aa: CASSERLRSSYNEQFF

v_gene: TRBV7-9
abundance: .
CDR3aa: CASSLLTSGSSEQYF

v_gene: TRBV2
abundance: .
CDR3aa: CASSERGQGSFNEQYF

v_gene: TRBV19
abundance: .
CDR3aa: CASSILSRVWNTEAFF

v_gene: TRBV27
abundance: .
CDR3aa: CASGLQGGESTDTQYF

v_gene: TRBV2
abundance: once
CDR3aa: CASSGSGGVEAFF

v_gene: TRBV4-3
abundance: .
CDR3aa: CASSQDLTGYQPQHF

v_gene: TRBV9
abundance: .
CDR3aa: CASSVDYTSGSYNEQFF

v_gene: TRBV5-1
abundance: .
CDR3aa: CASSLEGLSYNEQFF

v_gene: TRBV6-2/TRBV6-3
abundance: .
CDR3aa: CASSYAYRGGRDNEQFF